The 24 T cell receptor beta chains given below trace back to one sample, sequenced in a study of CD8 T cells in ankylosing spondylitis. Findings and limits, study-wide: One TCR beta motif, made up of roughly 8 highly homologous variants, appeared characteristic of ankylosing spondylitis blood.

A single record per CDR3 protein comes from TCRdb applying MiXCR to the 5' RACE reads. The table shows some 700,000 distinct CDR3 sequences, with 15% to 20% occurring only once. For these receptors, no antigen is known. Sample: blood, either unsorted or a sorted T cell fraction (not recorded which). The receptors originated from a male donor with ankylosing spondylitis.

Only a few counts were recorded for this clonotype. CDR3 region: CASRSGTGQGEQYF. CDR3 DNA: TGTGCCAGCAGATCCGGGACAGGGCAGGGCGAGCAGTACTTC. The rearrangement joins TRBV5-6 to TRBJ2-7; the match to TRBD1 covers 9 bases. Trimming removed 5 bases from V and 6 bases from J; junction bases left unmatched: 9. Germline V gives CDR1 SGHDT, CDR2 YYEEEE. The CDR3 loop spans 14 amino acids.

This clonotype was seen a few times. The V gene is TRBV28, the J gene TRBJ1-5; 10 bases fit TRBD1. Germline-derived CDR1 and CDR2 are MDHEN and SYDVKM. The CDR3 totals 14 residues. Germline trimming cut 10 bases from V and 5 bases from J; bases unmatched to any gene: 8. This chain's CDR3 is CATLDRGLDQPQHF. CDR3 sequence (DNA): TGTGCCACCCTAGACAGGGGGCTGGATCAGCCCCAGCATTTT.

The CDR3 is CASNPSWTEYTGELFF. In DNA, the CDR3 is TGTGCCAGCAACCCCAGCTGGACGGAGTACACCGGGGAGCTGTTTTTT. The gene calls are TRBV6-1 and TRBJ2-2, with D unclear. V shed 7 bases and J shed 3 bases, with 18 bases lying between them. Germline CDR1 and CDR2: MNHNS and SASEGT. This CDR3 has 16 amino acids.

This clonotype has just a few counts. The gene calls are TRBV6-1 and TRBJ1-2; possibly TRBD1 for D (6 bases). The CDR3 has 15 residues. The V gene's germline CDR1 is MNHNS and CDR2 SASEGT. V was shortened by 6 bases and J by 0 bases, with 14 bases between the two germline ends. CDR3 DNA: TGTGCCAGCAGATCAAGGGACACGGCTAACTATGGCTACACCTTC. This encodes CASRSRDTANYGYTF.

The chain uses TRBV24-1 and TRBJ2-3; 8 bases line up with TRBD2. In germline, CDR1 is KGHDR, CDR2 SFDVKD. This CDR3 has 17 amino acids. Unmatched junction bases numbered 8, after V lost 3 bases and J lost 1 base. As DNA, the CDR3 is TGTGCCACCAGTGATCCGAAAGTGACTAGCGGCACAGATACGCAGTATTTT. As protein: CATSDPKVTSGTDTQYF.

The chain carries TRBV9 and TRBJ1-1; no clear D gene. The CDR3 has 14 residues. Germline assignment: CDR1 SGDLS and CDR2 YYNGEE. V was trimmed by 0 bases and J by 1 base, leaving 7 bases between them. The CDR3 nucleotides are TGTGCCAGCAGCGTAGGACGGAGGAACACTGAAGCTTTCTTT. This gives the protein CASSVGRRNTEAFF. Full variable domain (missing parts from reference TRBV9 and TRBJ1-1): DSGVTQTPKHLITATGQRVTLRCSPRSGDLSVYWYQQSLDQGLQFLIQYYNGEERAKGNILERFSAQQFPDLHSELNLSSLELGDSALYFCASSVGRRNTEAFFGQGTRLTVV.

This chain joins TRBV5-1 and TRBJ2-3; TRBD1 agrees at 10 bases. V gave up 7 bases and J gave up 3 bases; unmatched junction bases: 5. This CDR3 spans 14 amino acids. CDR1 is SGHRS, CDR2 YFSETQ, per germline. The CDR3 sequence is CASASGQGTDTQYF. Here the CDR3 DNA reads TGCGCCAGCGCGTCGGGACAGGGGACAGATACGCAGTATTTT.

V and J are TRBV24-1 and TRBJ2-7; no definite D call. The V gene lost 2 bases and the J gene lost 9 bases, with 16 bases spanning the gap. This CDR3 has 14 amino acids. The germline V gene encodes CDR1 KGHDR and CDR2 SFDVKD. The CDR3 DNA reads as TGTGCCACCAGTGATTCCCGACGGTTGCTAGGGCAGTACTTC. Its protein is CATSDSRRLLGQYF.

V and J are TRBV27 and TRBJ2-7, with D hard to call. Germline-derived CDR1 and CDR2 are MNHEY and SMNVEV (reference sequence). The CDR3 runs 14 residues. V lost 7 bases, J lost 0 bases, and 13 bases lay in between. DNA for the CDR3: TGTGCCAGCACTAAGCATTCGGTCTCCTACGAGCAGTACTTC. Encoded protein: CASTKHSVSYEQYF.

This sequence joins TRBV20-1 and TRBJ1-1; 9 bases align to TRBD1. The CDR3 has 12 amino acids. CDR1 is DFQATT and CDR2 is SNEGSKA in the germline V gene (reference sequence). V lost 6 bases and J lost 6; bases outside the gene matches: 5. Here the CDR3 reads CSARDRAPEAFF. CDR3 DNA sequence: TGCAGTGCCAGGGACAGGGCCCCTGAAGCTTTCTTT.

The chain recombines TRBV12-3 or TRBV12-4 with TRBJ1-5; 10 positions agree with TRBD1. After removal of 5 bases from V and 7 bases from J, the junction contained 8 bases not matched to a gene. The CDR3 runs 15 residues. The CDR3 here is CASSRDRGLWQPQHF. CDR3 DNA sequence: TGTGCCAGCAGTCGGGACAGGGGCTTGTGGCAGCCCCAGCATTTT.

This chain uses TRBV27 with TRBJ2-1; TRBD2 matches at 11 bases. Germline V CDR1 and CDR2: MNHEY, SMNVEV (reference sequence). After removal of 5 bases from V and 2 bases from J, the junction contained 8 bases not matched to a gene. This CDR3 is built from 17 residues. The CDR3 loop reads CASSPGVAGGTYNEQFF. DNA for the CDR3: TGTGCCAGCAGTCCCGGGGTAGCGGGGGGGACCTACAATGAGCAGTTCTTC.

The J gene is TRBJ1-5, the V gene TRBV4-1; TRBD1 aligns across 10 bases. The CDR3 consists of 19 residues. V shed 0 bases and J 0 bases; nucleotides not matched to a gene: 8. Germline CDR1 reads MGHRA; CDR2 reads YSYEKL. The CDR3 coding sequence is TGCGCCAGCAGCCAAGATGGACAGGGGGGTTATGTTAGCAATCAGCCCCAGCATTTT. The encoded protein is CASSQDGQGGYVSNQPQHF.

This sequence joins TRBV7-9 and TRBJ2-5; 7 bases fit TRBD2. J was trimmed by 6 bases and V by 6 bases; bases with no gene match: 16. The CDR3 spans 16 residues. Germline V lookup: CDR1 SEHNR, CDR2 FQNEAQ (reference sequence). In DNA, the CDR3 is TGTGCCAGCAGGGCGGACGAGGGAGGGCCTCAACAGACCCAGTACTTC. Protein: CASRADEGGPQQTQYF.

The gene calls are TRBV5-1 and TRBJ1-2, with a tentative D call TRBD1 (5 bases). Per the germline V gene, CDR1 is SGHRS and CDR2 is YFSETQ. CDR3 length: 15 residues. Trimming pared 1 base from V and 8 bases from J, leaving 18 bases between. The CDR3, as DNA: TGCGCCAGCAGCTTGTCCCTTGCGGAAAGGGACGGCTACACCTTC. Translation: CASSLSLAERDGYTF.

This clonotype was counted between two and nine times. This chain joins TRBV28 and TRBJ1-5; no reliable D call. Germline lookup yields CDR1 MDHEN and CDR2 SYDVKM. The CDR3 spans 14 residues. The germline V and J ends were trimmed by 5 bases and 3 bases, with 11 bases remaining between them. CDR3 region: CASSAPGPNQPQHF. Here the CDR3 DNA reads TGTGCCAGCAGTGCGCCGGGCCCCAATCAGCCCCAGCATTTT.

Points on this clonotype: The DNA is omitted, as the CDR3 cannot be located on it reliably, and the CDR3 follows TCRdb's listing. The J gene is TRBJ2-3, the V gene TRBV20-1. The CDR3 has 13 amino acids, counting both end residues. Per the germline V gene, CDR1 is DFQATT and CDR2 is SNEGSKA (reference sequence). CDR3 sequence reads: CSAFFGLEDTQYF.

In its sample, this clonotype was seen a few times. CDR3 in DNA: TGTGCCAGCAGCCAAGTACTAGCGGGGGGGCGTCGGGAGCAGTTCTTC. The encoded protein is CASSQVLAGGRREQFF. J is TRBJ2-1 and V is TRBV3-1, with TRBD2 matching over 13 bases. The CDR3 runs to 16 residues. The trim removed 1 base at V and 10 bases at J, leaving 7 bases unmatched. The germline gives CDR1 LGHDT, CDR2 YNNKEL (reference sequence).

V and J are TRBV5-1 and TRBJ1-4; TRBD1 agrees at 8 bases. Unmatched junction bases numbered 5, after V lost 2 bases and J lost 8 bases. Germline V gives CDR1 SGHRS, CDR2 YFSETQ. The CDR3 loop spans 14 amino acids. CDR3: CASSFWDRREKLFF. CDR3 nucleotides: TGCGCCAGCAGCTTCTGGGACAGGAGAGAAAAACTGTTTTTT.

The chain couples TRBV19 to TRBJ1-1; a weak D match, TRBD1 (5 bases). Germline values: CDR1 LNHDA, CDR2 SQIVND (reference sequence). The CDR3 contains 14 residues. Between the trimmed V and J ends, which lost 3 bases and 7 bases, there was a span of 15 bases. As DNA, the CDR3 is TGTGCCAGTAGTATTGCGGGACCGACAGATGAAGCTTTCTTT. This gives the protein CASSIAGPTDEAFF.

V is TRBV5-1 and J is TRBJ1-2; tentative D call: TRBD1 (6 bases). This CDR3 comprises 13 residues. Germline values: CDR1 SGHRS, CDR2 YFSETQ. V lost 4 bases to trimming and J lost 8 bases, with 15 bases between them. The CDR3 region is CASSPDSHGGYTF. The CDR3 DNA sequence: TGCGCCAGCAGCCCGGACAGTCATGGCGGCTACACCTTC.

This clonotype has a handful of counts. This rearrangement joins TRBV4-1 to TRBJ1-5, with D hard to call. CDR1 is MGHRA, CDR2 YSYEKL, per germline. Deletions cut 0 bases from V and 7 bases from J, with 13 bases between. The CDR3 contains 15 residues. The CDR3 region has the DNA TGCGCCAGCAGCCAAGAACCGGGCCGTGAACAGCCCCAGCATTTT. It yields the protein CASSQEPGREQPQHF.

V usage is TRBV20-1 and J usage is TRBJ2-1; D is unclear. CDR1 is DFQATT and CDR2 is SNEGSKA in the germline V gene (reference sequence). This CDR3 region has 14 residues. V was trimmed by 1 base and J by 10 bases, leaving 17 bases between them. CDR3 in amino acids: CSARGSVTQREQFF. The CDR3 DNA reads TGCAGTGCTAGAGGGAGCGTCACCCAAAGGGAGCAGTTCTTC.

This clonotype has just a few counts. This CDR3 is CASSTRTLSNQPQHF. The DNA of the CDR3 is TGTGCCAGCAGTACCCGGACCCTTAGCAATCAGCCCCAGCATTTT. The chain joins TRBV12-3 or TRBV12-4 to TRBJ1-5; D remains ambiguous. The V end lost 5 bases, the J end lost 0 bases, and 11 bases lay between the germline ends. There are 15 residues in the CDR3.